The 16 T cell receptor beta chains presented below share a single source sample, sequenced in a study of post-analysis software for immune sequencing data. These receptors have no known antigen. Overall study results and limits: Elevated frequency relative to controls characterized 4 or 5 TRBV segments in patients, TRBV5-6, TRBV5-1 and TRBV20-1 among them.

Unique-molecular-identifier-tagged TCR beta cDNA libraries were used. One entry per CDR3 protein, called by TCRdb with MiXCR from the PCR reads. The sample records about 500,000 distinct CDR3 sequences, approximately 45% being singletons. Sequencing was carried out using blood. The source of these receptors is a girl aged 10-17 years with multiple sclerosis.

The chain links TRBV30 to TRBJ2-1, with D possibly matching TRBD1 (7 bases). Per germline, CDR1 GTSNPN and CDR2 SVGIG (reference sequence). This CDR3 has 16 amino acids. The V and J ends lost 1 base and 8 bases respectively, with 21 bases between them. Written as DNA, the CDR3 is TGTGCCTGGAGTGGGACAGGCCTTAAGGAGGGCGATGAGCAGTTCTTC. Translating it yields CAWSGTGLKEGDEQFF.

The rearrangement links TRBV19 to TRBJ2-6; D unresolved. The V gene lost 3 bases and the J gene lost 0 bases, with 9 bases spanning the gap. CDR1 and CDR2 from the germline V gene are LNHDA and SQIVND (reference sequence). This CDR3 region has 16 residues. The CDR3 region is CASSIVWISGANVLTF. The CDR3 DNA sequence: TGTGCCAGTAGTATTGTATGGATCTCTGGGGCCAACGTCCTGACTTTC.

CDR3 amino acids: CASSFSLRLNTDTQYF. In DNA form, the CDR3 reads TGTGCCAGCAGCTTTTCCCTAAGACTAAACACAGATACGCAGTATTTT. The V call is TRBV7-2, the J call TRBJ2-3; perhaps TRBD2 as D (5 bases). The CDR3 length is 16 residues. V was trimmed by 3 bases and J by 2 bases, leaving 15 bases between them. CDR1 and CDR2 (germline): SGHTA, FQGNSA.

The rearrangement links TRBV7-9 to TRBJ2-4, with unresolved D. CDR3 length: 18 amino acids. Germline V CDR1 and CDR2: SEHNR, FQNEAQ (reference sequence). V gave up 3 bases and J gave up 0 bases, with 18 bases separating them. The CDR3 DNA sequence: TGTGCCAGCAGCTTCCCCATCTGGGGAAGGACAGCCAAAAACATTCAGTACTTC. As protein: CASSFPIWGRTAKNIQYF.

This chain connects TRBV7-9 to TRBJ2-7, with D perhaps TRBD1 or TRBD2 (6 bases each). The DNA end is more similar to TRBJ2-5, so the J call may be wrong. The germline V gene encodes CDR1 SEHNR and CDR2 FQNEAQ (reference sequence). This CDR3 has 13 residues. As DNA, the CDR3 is TGTGCCAGCAGAATGGGGGGCGAGGAGACCCAGTACTTC. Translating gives CASRMGGEETQYF.

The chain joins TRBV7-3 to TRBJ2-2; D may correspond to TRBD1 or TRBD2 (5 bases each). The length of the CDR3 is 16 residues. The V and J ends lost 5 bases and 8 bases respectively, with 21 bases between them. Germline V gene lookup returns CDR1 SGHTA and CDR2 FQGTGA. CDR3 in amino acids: CASSSPLGSGTGELFF. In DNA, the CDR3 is TGTGCCAGCAGCAGCCCTCTTGGATCGGGGACGGGGGAGCTGTTTTTT.

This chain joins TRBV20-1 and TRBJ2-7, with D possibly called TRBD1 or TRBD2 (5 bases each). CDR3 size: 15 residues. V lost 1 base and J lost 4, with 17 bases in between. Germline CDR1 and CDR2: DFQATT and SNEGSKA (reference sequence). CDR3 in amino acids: CSARVLGTAIYEQYF. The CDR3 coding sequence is TGCAGTGCTAGAGTCCTCGGGACGGCCATTTACGAGCAGTACTTC.

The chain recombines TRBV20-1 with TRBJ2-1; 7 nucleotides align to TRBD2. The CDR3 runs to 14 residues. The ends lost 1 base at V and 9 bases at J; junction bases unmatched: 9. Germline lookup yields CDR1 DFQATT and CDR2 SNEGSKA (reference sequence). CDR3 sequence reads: CSARGGGSHSEQFF. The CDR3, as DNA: TGCAGTGCTAGAGGGGGCGGGAGTCACAGTGAGCAGTTCTTC.

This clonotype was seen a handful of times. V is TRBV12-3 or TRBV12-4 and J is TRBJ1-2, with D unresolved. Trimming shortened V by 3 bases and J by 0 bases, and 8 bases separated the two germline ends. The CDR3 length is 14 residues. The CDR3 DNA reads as TGTGCCAGCAGTTTGAGGGTGTCTAACTATGGCTACACCTTC. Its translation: CASSLRVSNYGYTF.

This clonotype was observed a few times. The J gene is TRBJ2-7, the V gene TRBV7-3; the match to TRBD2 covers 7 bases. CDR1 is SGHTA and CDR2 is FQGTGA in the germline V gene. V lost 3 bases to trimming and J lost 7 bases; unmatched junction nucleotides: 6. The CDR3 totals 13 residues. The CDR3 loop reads CASSFGGTTEQYF. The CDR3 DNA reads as TGTGCCAGCAGCTTCGGCGGGACTACGGAGCAGTACTTC.

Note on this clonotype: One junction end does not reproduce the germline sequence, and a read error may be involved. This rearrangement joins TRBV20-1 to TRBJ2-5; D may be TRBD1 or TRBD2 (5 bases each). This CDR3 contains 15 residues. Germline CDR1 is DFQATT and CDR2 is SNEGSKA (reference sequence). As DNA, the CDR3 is TGCGGTGCTGCCCCCTGGCCCCGGGGCGGAGAGACCCAGTACTTC. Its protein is CGAAPWPRGGETQYF.

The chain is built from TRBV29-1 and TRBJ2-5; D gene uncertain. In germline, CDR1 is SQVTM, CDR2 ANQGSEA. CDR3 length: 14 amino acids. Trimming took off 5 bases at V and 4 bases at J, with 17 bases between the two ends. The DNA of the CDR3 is TGCAGCGTTATCGGAGAGATGATGGTAGAGACCCAGTACTTC. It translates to CSVIGEMMVETQYF.

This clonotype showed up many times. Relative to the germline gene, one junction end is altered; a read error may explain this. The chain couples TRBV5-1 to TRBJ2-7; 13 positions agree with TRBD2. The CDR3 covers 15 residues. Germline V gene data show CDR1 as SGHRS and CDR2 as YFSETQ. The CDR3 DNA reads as TGTGCCAGCAGCCCAGGACTAGCGGGAGTCTACGAGCAGTACTTC. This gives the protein CASSPGLAGVYEQYF.

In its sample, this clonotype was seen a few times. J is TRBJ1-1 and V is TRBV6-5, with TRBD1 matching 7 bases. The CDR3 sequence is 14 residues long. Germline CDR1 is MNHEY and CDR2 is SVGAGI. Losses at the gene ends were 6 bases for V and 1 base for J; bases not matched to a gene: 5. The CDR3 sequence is CASSYDRENTEAFF. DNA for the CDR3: TGTGCCAGCAGCTACGACAGGGAGAACACTGAAGCTTTCTTT.

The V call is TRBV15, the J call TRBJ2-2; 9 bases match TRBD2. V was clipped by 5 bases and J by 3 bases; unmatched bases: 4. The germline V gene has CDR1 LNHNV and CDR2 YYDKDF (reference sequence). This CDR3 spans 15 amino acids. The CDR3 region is CATSDSGRDTGELFF. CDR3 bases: TGTGCCACCAGCGATAGCGGGAGAGACACCGGGGAGCTGTTTTTT.

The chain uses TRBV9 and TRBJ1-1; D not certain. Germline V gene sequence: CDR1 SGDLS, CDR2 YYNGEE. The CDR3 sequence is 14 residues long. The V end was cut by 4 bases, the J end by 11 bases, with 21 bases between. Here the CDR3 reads CASSPIPGIFEAFF. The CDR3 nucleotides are TGTGCCAGCAGCCCCATCCCCGGGATTTTCGAGGCTTTCTTT.